This TCR beta chain stems from a study of T cell changes during pregnancy in multiple sclerosis. The V end was cut by 6 bases, the J end by 5 bases, with 11 bases between. The CDR3 is 13 residues long. CDR1 is SNHLY, CDR2 FYNNEI, per germline. Assay: immunoSEQ multiplex PCR; the TCRdb copy retains only in-frame clones and omits some. The data hold some 80,000 clones, with about 90% observed a single time. This sequence originates from a female donor with multiple sclerosis, enrolled in a pregnancy study. Here the sequenced sample was peripheral blood, taken before pregnancy. This rearrangement joins TRBV2 to TRBJ2-1, with D unresolved. CDR3 in DNA: TGTGCCAGCAGGGTAAAAGGAGACAATGAGCAGTTCTTC. It translates to CASRVKGDNEQFF.